Each of the 16 T cell receptor beta chains below was sequenced from the same sample in a study of cytomegalovirus exposure and HLA in healthy donors. Vbeta (60) and Jbeta (13) primers were used in the PCR. Data came from immunoSEQ multiplex PCR; TCRdb stores just in-frame clones and leaves some out. Among roughly 290,000 clones listed, 75% to 90% were seen once. The sample comprised PBMCs. Source of these receptors: a girl between 2 and 10 years old in good health and CMV-seronegative.

The CDR3: CASSEQGLSTSYEQYF. CDR3 sequence (DNA): TGTGCCAGCAGTGAGCAGGGGCTCTCGACCTCCTACGAGCAGTACTTC. The chain couples TRBV2 to TRBJ2-7; tentative D call: TRBD1 (6 bases). The V end was cut by 3 bases, the J end by 0 bases, with 15 bases between. The CDR3 loop spans 16 amino acids. Germline CDR1 is SNHLY and CDR2 is FYNNEI.

This clone was observed a single time. The rearrangement joins TRBV11-2 to TRBJ2-3, with 7 bases that match TRBD1. The germline V gene encodes CDR1 SGHAT and CDR2 FQNNGV. The CDR3 extends over 15 amino acids. Trimming cost V 6 bases and J 1 base; bases outside gene matches: 7. CDR3 residues: CASRGPTGGTDTQYF. CDR3 DNA: TGTGCCAGCAGGGGCCCAACAGGGGGCACAGATACGCAGTATTTT.

The CDR3 nucleotides read TGTGCCAGCAGCTTGCAGGGGGATGGTGAAAAACTGTTTTTT. This sequence encodes CASSLQGDGEKLFF. The chain couples TRBV5-5 to TRBJ1-4; 7 nucleotides align to TRBD1. The germline gives CDR1 SGHKS, CDR2 YYEKEE (reference sequence). Unmatched junction bases numbered 4, after V lost 1 base and J lost 7 bases. There are 14 residues in the CDR3. Combining the CDR3 with reference TRBV5-5 and TRBJ1-4 gives the whole variable domain DAGVTQSPTHLIKTRGQQVTLRCSPISGHKSVSWYQQVLGQGPQFIFQYYEKEERGRGNFPDRFSARQFPNYSSELNVNALLLGDSALYLCASSLQGDGEKLFFGSGTQLSVL.

The V call is TRBV10-1, the J call TRBJ2-1; 8 bases are a match to TRBD2. The germline V gene has CDR1 WNHNN and CDR2 SYGVQD (reference sequence). With V trimmed by 4 bases and J by 1 base, 3 bases remained unmatched. The CDR3 has 15 residues. In DNA, the CDR3 is TGCGCCAGCAGTGTGGCGGGAGGATCCTACAATGAGCAGTTCTTC. Translating it yields CASSVAGGSYNEQFF.

This chain joins TRBV29-1 and TRBJ1-5; TRBD1 matches at 7 bases. The CDR3 runs to 12 residues. Trimming removed 7 bases from V and 4 bases from J; junction bases left unmatched: 4. Per germline, CDR1 SQVTM and CDR2 ANQGSEA. This CDR3 reads CSAGDRNQPQHF. CDR3 DNA: TGCAGCGCCGGGGACAGAAATCAGCCCCAGCATTTT. Filled out from reference TRBV29-1 and TRBJ1-5, the complete variable domain reads SAVISQKPSRDICQRGTSLTIQCQVDSQVTMMFWYRQQPGQSLTLIATANQGSEATYESGFVIDKFPISRPNLTFSTLTVSNMSPEDSSIYLCSAGDRNQPQHFGDGTRLSIL.

The V gene is TRBV11-2, the J gene TRBJ2-3, with D possibly matching TRBD2 (6 bases). The CDR3 runs to 14 residues. Germline V gives CDR1 SGHAT, CDR2 FQNNGV. Trimming removed 1 base at V and 5 bases at J, with 10 bases between. CDR3 loop: CASSLVGGLDTQYF. The CDR3 DNA reads TGTGCCAGCAGCTTAGTAGGAGGGTTAGATACGCAGTATTTT.

The CDR3 loop reads CASSLTGTSAQGHNEQFF. The DNA for the CDR3 is TGTGCCAGCAGTCTTACCGGGACTAGCGCTCAAGGCCACAATGAGCAGTTCTTC. This rearrangement joins TRBV28 to TRBJ2-1, with 10 bases that match TRBD2. Germline V gene sequence: CDR1 MDHEN, CDR2 SYDVKM. The CDR3 runs to 18 residues. V trimming: 5 bases; J trimming: 5 bases; junction bases outside the gene matches: 15.

Concerning this clone: The sample has other DNA sequences that encode this CDR3 too. The J gene is TRBJ2-6, the V gene TRBV29-1; D ambiguous. V was cut by 4 bases and J by 0 bases, with 4 bases left in between. The CDR3 is made up of 13 amino acids. Germline lookup yields CDR1 SQVTM and CDR2 ANQGSEA. The CDR3 spells CSVAPSGANVLTF. The CDR3 nucleotides are TGCAGCGTTGCTCCCTCTGGGGCCAACGTCCTGACTTTC.

The rearrangement joins TRBV6-5 to TRBJ2-2; 7 bases line up with TRBD1. CDR1 is MNHEY, CDR2 SVGAGI, per germline. The ends lost 3 bases at V and 1 base at J; junction bases unmatched: 2. The CDR3 consists of 15 residues. The CDR3 protein is CASSYSGGNTGELFF. In nucleotides, the CDR3 is TGTGCCAGCAGTTATTCAGGGGGGAACACCGGGGAGCTGTTTTTT.

J is TRBJ2-5 and V is TRBV7-2, with 8 bases identical to TRBD2. With V trimmed by 0 bases and J by 2 bases, 11 bases remained unmatched. The CDR3 is made up of 18 amino acids. The germline V gene has CDR1 SGHTA and CDR2 FQGNSA. This chain's CDR3 is CASSLAPGGRAGQETQYF. CDR3 nucleotides: TGTGCCAGCAGCTTAGCCCCGGGGGGGCGAGCGGGGCAAGAGACCCAGTACTTC. Using reference TRBV7-2 and TRBJ2-5 for the parts outside the CDR3, the full variable domain is GAGVSQSPSNKVTEKGKDVELRCDPISGHTALYWYRQSLGQGLEFLIYFQGNSAPDKSGLPSDRFSAERTGGSVSTLTIQRTQQEDSAVYLCASSLAPGGRAGQETQYFGPGTRLLVL.

V is TRBV7-9 and J is TRBJ1-1; the D is unclear. V lost 1 base to trimming and J lost 5 bases, with 11 bases between them. From germline, CDR1 is SEHNR and CDR2 FQNEAQ (reference sequence). The CDR3 is 14 residues long. The CDR3 sequence is CASSLDGGGTEAFF. The CDR3 DNA follows: TGTGCCAGCAGCTTAGACGGTGGAGGGACTGAAGCTTTCTTT.

The V call is TRBV19, the J call TRBJ1-1; D uncertain. This CDR3 has 17 residues. Germline CDR1 and CDR2: LNHDA and SQIVND (reference sequence). The V and J ends lost 3 bases and 0 bases respectively, with 17 bases between them. This chain's CDR3 is CASSMFGGASMNTEAFF. CDR3 DNA: TGTGCCAGTAGTATGTTCGGAGGCGCCAGCATGAACACTGAAGCTTTCTTT.

The rearrangement links TRBV6-5 to TRBJ1-1, with TRBD1 matching 9 bases. J lost 3 bases, V lost 5 bases, and 1 base had no gene match. CDR1 MNHEY and CDR2 SVGAGI come from the germline V gene. This CDR3 is 13 amino acids long. CDR3 bases: TGTGCCAGCAGTCGGACAGGGGACACTGAAGCTTTCTTT. This encodes CASSRTGDTEAFF.

This clone was seen only a few times. The genes are TRBV2 and TRBJ2-1, with D perhaps TRBD2 (5 bases). V lost 6 bases to trimming and J lost 5 bases, with 5 bases between them. The CDR3 sequence is 11 residues long. Germline CDR1 SNHLY, CDR2 FYNNEI. Written as DNA, the CDR3 is TGTGCCAGCAGGCGGGACAATGAGCAGTTCTTC. It codes for CASRRDNEQFF. The complete variable domain, with remaining parts taken from reference TRBV2 and TRBJ2-1, reads EPEVTQTPSHQVTQMGQEVILRCVPISNHLYFYWYRQILGQKVEFLVSFYNNEISEKSEIFDDQFSVERPDGSNFTLKIRSTKLEDSAMYFCASRRDNEQFFGPGTRLTVL.

This chain joins TRBV5-4 and TRBJ2-3; D is possibly TRBD2 (5 bases). Trimming removed 4 bases at V and 6 bases at J, with 15 bases between. Germline CDR1 SGHNT, CDR2 YYREEE (reference sequence). The CDR3 runs 14 residues. The CDR3 loop reads CASSTDFALDTQYF. Here the CDR3 DNA reads TGTGCCAGCAGCACGGACTTCGCCTTGGATACGCAGTATTTT. The full variable domain, in which reference TRBV5-4 and TRBJ2-3 provide the parts outside the CDR3, is ETGVTQSPTHLIKTRGQQVTLRCSSQSGHNTVSWYQQALGQGPQFIFQYYREEENGRGNFPPRFSGLQFPNYSSELNVNALELDDSALYLCASSTDFALDTQYFGPGTRLTVL.

This rearrangement joins TRBV19 to TRBJ1-5; D ambiguous. Trimming cost V 3 bases and J 1 base, with 16 bases left between them. Germline CDR1 reads LNHDA; CDR2 reads SQIVND (reference sequence). The CDR3 has 17 residues. CDR3 sequence: CASSIREGPGSNQPQHF. CDR3 nucleotide sequence: TGTGCCAGTAGTATTCGGGAGGGTCCTGGGAGCAATCAGCCCCAGCATTTT.